This record concerns one T cell receptor beta chain sequence. Its antigen is still unknown. One base away there is no much larger clone; base qualities are not given. The data are from a study of blood T cell repertoires in COVID-19 (dated by TCRdb to 2018 to 2020). Concerning the study at large: Samples from collaborators originated in the United States, Italy and Spain and spanned both the acute and convalescent phases of COVID-19. The prospective study material was composed of cDNA or gDNA derived from T cells, B-cell-depleted T cells, or PBMCs. The dataset comprised deeply sampled blood TCRbeta repertoires from subjects exposed to, actively infected with, or recovered from COVID-19. The repertoires were released in a freely available public database intended as a resource for research on the immune response to SARS-CoV-2. The samples were drawn from the first 160 participants of the ongoing ImmuneRACE study and from some 1,300 subjects provided by 6 global collaborators. Nearly every sample came with metadata listing a de-identified subject ID, COVID-19 status, age in years and sex. Where available, HLA class I and class II types were obtained from metadata supplied by the sample provider rather than from assay-based typing. The investigation overall reported the following: The amount of clinical and demographic metadata varied by source and participant and was provided uncurated.

The germline V gene specifies SGHDT as CDR1 and YYEEEE as CDR2. The CDR3 runs 15 residues from the cysteine to the phenylalanine. The DNA shown is the 45-base CDR3, in frame from base 1. V gives up 3 bases and J gives up 0 bases, and the segment between their germline ends measures 13 bases. TCRbeta CDR3 regions were amplified from genomic DNA using the immunoSEQ Assay, a bias-controlled multiplex PCR. From the authors' description of their analysis: The number of nucleated cells in each sample was estimated by amplification of reference gene primers within the assay. Sequence reads were collapsed and filtered to measure the absolute abundance of every unique TCRbeta CDR3 rearrangement. Productive Simpson clonality was computed per sample as the square root of Simpson's diversity index over productive rearrangements. What TCRdb holds here is the immuneACCESS table cut down to in-frame rearrangements. Part of the clones is not present; checked against another copy, under half of the missing clones reflect an unresolved V gene, and the others are unexplained. From that table come the V and J calls and clone size; the DNA was used to work out D and trimming. In all, the sample holds about 170,000 clones, and about 87% of those were seen once. 2.5% to 3% of the sample goes to the ten largest clones.

One collaborating source in Seattle enrolled patients while the patients were actively infected and followed the patients over time throughout the course of disease. Each collaborating institution followed its own protocols to collect whole blood in K2EDTA tubes. For TCRbeta analysis, collaborators shipped samples in one of three forms: frozen whole blood, isolated PBMCs, or DNA extracted from either of those sample types. The chain is encoded by TRBV5-6 joined to TRBJ2-7; the D region possibly corresponds to TRBD1 (5 bases align). Sample: peripheral blood. This receptor was obtained from an elderly woman with COVID-19, enrolled during active disease. For the CDR3, the sequence is CASSSLGVGSYEQYF. The sequenced DNA: TGTGCCAGCAGCTCCTTAGGGGTCGGCTCCTACGAGCAGTACTTC.